The T cell receptor (beta chain) described here comes from a study of T-cell memory formation after mild COVID-19. Study-level results: Pre-infection memory already had some responding clones, implying cross-reactive memory joined.

Germline CDR1 and CDR2: DFQATT and SNEGSKA (reference sequence). V lost 6 bases, J lost 4 bases, and 10 bases stayed unmatched. CDR3 length: 15 amino acids. This clonotype has just a few counts. As yet, its antigen is unknown. TCRdb called the 5' RACE reads again in MiXCR, with one record for every CDR3 protein. The sample carries a few hundred thousand distinct CDR3 sequences, 15% to 20% recorded once. The chain combines TRBV20-1 with TRBJ1-2; 11 bases match TRBD1. This receptor was taken from a man younger than 35 who had mild COVID-19 (a few samples of this study predate the infection). Cell type and time point are not known. The sequenced material came from PBMCs or a T cell subset sorted from them (not recorded which). Written as DNA, the CDR3 is TGCAGTGCGCCGGACAGGGGGCAAGTTTCCTATGGCTACACCTTC. This sequence encodes CSAPDRGQVSYGYTF.